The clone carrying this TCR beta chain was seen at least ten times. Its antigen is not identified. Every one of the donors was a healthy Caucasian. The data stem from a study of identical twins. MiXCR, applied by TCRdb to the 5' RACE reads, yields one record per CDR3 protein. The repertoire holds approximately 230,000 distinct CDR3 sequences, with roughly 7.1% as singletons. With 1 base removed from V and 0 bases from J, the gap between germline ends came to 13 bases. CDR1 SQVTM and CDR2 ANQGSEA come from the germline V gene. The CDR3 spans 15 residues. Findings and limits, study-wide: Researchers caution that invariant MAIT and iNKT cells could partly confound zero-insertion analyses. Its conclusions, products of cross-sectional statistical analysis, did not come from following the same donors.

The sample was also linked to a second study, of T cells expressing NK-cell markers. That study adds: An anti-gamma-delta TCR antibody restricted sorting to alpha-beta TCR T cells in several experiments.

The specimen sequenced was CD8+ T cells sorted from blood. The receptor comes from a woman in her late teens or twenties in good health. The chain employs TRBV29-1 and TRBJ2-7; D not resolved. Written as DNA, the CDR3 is TGCAGCGTTGAAGTTCCCGCACGGCCCTCCTACGAGCAGTACTTC. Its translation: CSVEVPARPSYEQYF.